A selection of T cell receptor beta chains follows, all from one sample in a study of blood T cell repertoires in COVID-19. Repertoires were generated with immunoSEQ multiplex PCR, while TCRdb's copy carries only in-frame clones and drops some. The sample records under 250,000 clones, approximately 85% being singletons. Sample: peripheral blood. These receptor sequences come from a man aged 50 to 59 who had recovered from COVID-19. The conserved cysteine and the conserved F or W are not part of the CDR3 here. Clone size is given for some rows only: seen once, a few or many times, or a class if the clone is expanded.

j_gene: TRBJ1-1; v_gene: TRBV7-8; abundance: -; CDR3aa: ASSVGTGGGVNTEAF
j_gene: TRBJ2-7; v_gene: TRBV29-1; abundance: -; CDR3aa: SVEGLYEQY
j_gene: TRBJ2-2; v_gene: TRBV5-1; abundance: -; CDR3aa: ASSFWIGLAGEGGELF
j_gene: TRBJ2-7; v_gene: TRBV7-9; abundance: few; CDR3aa: ASSPGTGGGLYEQY
j_gene: TRBJ2-3; v_gene: TRBV11-3; abundance: -; CDR3aa: ASSLGLAATDTQY
j_gene: TRBJ1-5; v_gene: TRBV7-7; abundance: -; CDR3aa: ASSLYRGGNQPQH
j_gene: TRBJ2-7; v_gene: TRBV7-8; abundance: -; CDR3aa: ASSFRTGSLYEQY
j_gene: TRBJ1-5; v_gene: TRBV19; abundance: -; CDR3aa: ASSIDPRGSTNQPQH
j_gene: TRBJ1-2; v_gene: TRBV28; abundance: -; CDR3aa: ASSSKPYQGYT
j_gene: TRBJ1-5; v_gene: TRBV6-1; abundance: -; CDR3aa: ASSLQGRGVQPQH
j_gene: TRBJ2-7; v_gene: TRBV19; abundance: -; CDR3aa: ASSASPGGDYYEQY
j_gene: TRBJ1-5; v_gene: TRBV5-5; abundance: -; CDR3aa: ASSLNTNQPQH
j_gene: TRBJ2-7; v_gene: TRBV29-1; abundance: -; CDR3aa: SVTFSSYEQY
j_gene: TRBJ2-7; v_gene: TRBV7-6; abundance: -; CDR3aa: ASSLAGDWSYEQY
j_gene: TRBJ1-5; v_gene: TRBV6-2/TRBV6-3; abundance: -; CDR3aa: ASSYLTGASQPQH
j_gene: TRBJ2-3; v_gene: TRBV4-2; abundance: -; CDR3aa: ASSRTELAGDGGTDTQY
j_gene: TRBJ2-7; v_gene: TRBV28; abundance: once; CDR3aa: ASSFQGPYEQY
j_gene: TRBJ1-5; v_gene: TRBV7-9; abundance: -; CDR3aa: ASSLVGRGSNQPQH
j_gene: TRBJ2-1; v_gene: TRBV5-1; abundance: -; CDR3aa: ASVASGPSYNEQF
j_gene: TRBJ2-4; v_gene: TRBV7-9; abundance: once; CDR3aa: ASSLAGGVTKNIQY
j_gene: TRBJ1-5; v_gene: TRBV5-8; abundance: -; CDR3aa: ASSHQGGQPQH
j_gene: TRBJ2-7; v_gene: TRBV3-1/TRBV3-2; abundance: once; CDR3aa: ASSQQGLAAYEQY
j_gene: TRBJ1-2; v_gene: TRBV19; abundance: -; CDR3aa: ASSIGRRGPGYT
j_gene: TRBJ1-4; v_gene: TRBV7-2; abundance: -; CDR3aa: ASSLMAGVGEKLF
j_gene: TRBJ2-1; v_gene: TRBV15; abundance: once; CDR3aa: ATSSWTSGYNEQF
j_gene: TRBJ2-5; v_gene: TRBV10-3; abundance: -; CDR3aa: AISESGTGVQETQY
j_gene: TRBJ1-2; v_gene: TRBV6-1; abundance: -; CDR3aa: ASSDPGQEHYGYT
j_gene: TRBJ1-4; v_gene: TRBV5-1; abundance: -; CDR3aa: ASSPQGGSNEKLF
j_gene: TRBJ1-1; v_gene: TRBV30; abundance: -; CDR3aa: ARMGQVDTEAF
j_gene: TRBJ2-4; v_gene: TRBV15; abundance: -; CDR3aa: ATSRDLGTAGDIQY
j_gene: TRBJ2-7; v_gene: TRBV11-2; abundance: -; CDR3aa: ASSLARTSGATGQY
j_gene: TRBJ1-1; v_gene: TRBV30; abundance: -; CDR3aa: AWSHMGQVFRAEAF
j_gene: TRBJ2-5; v_gene: TRBV7-2; abundance: -; CDR3aa: ASSSTGYQETQY
j_gene: TRBJ1-2; v_gene: TRBV27; abundance: -; CDR3aa: ASSQDRGLYGYT
j_gene: TRBJ2-1; v_gene: TRBV12-5; abundance: -; CDR3aa: ASGFIGGSYNEQF
j_gene: TRBJ2-2; v_gene: TRBV5-1; abundance: -; CDR3aa: ASSLVTGSTGELF
j_gene: TRBJ2-5; v_gene: TRBV19; abundance: -; CDR3aa: ASRRLAGETQY
j_gene: TRBJ2-5; v_gene: TRBV6-5; abundance: -; CDR3aa: ASSYSMVVGRETQY
j_gene: TRBJ2-1; v_gene: TRBV21-1; abundance: -; CDR3aa: ASVRFPSSYNEQF
j_gene: TRBJ2-7; v_gene: TRBV24-1; abundance: -; CDR3aa: ATSDPGQGAYEQY
j_gene: TRBJ2-2; v_gene: TRBV5-1; abundance: -; CDR3aa: ASSLVGVHTGELF
j_gene: TRBJ2-1; v_gene: TRBV4-2; abundance: -; CDR3aa: ASSQDPAGVLNEQF
j_gene: TRBJ2-5; v_gene: TRBV7-9; abundance: -; CDR3aa: ASSLVGLAGETQY
j_gene: TRBJ2-1; v_gene: TRBV11-3; abundance: -; CDR3aa: ASSLGTGLVKQF
j_gene: TRBJ2-2; v_gene: TRBV20-1; abundance: -; CDR3aa: SASTANTGELF
j_gene: TRBJ2-1; v_gene: TRBV7-2; abundance: -; CDR3aa: ASSLVSGTGFNEQF
j_gene: TRBJ1-6; v_gene: TRBV7-8; abundance: -; CDR3aa: ASSLAKQGRHSPLH
j_gene: TRBJ2-7; v_gene: TRBV6-1; abundance: -; CDR3aa: ASSEVWGGAGSEQY
j_gene: TRBJ2-3; v_gene: TRBV5-6; abundance: -; CDR3aa: ASSLEASGTFFTDTQY
j_gene: TRBJ1-5; v_gene: TRBV11-3; abundance: -; CDR3aa: ASSLDRMRRESNQPQH
j_gene: TRBJ1-2; v_gene: TRBV6-6; abundance: -; CDR3aa: ASNRQGSFYVYT
j_gene: TRBJ2-1; v_gene: TRBV11-2; abundance: -; CDR3aa: ASSGSGRSNEQF
j_gene: TRBJ2-5; v_gene: TRBV12-5; abundance: -; CDR3aa: ASGLVFLAGQETQY
j_gene: TRBJ2-1; v_gene: TRBV27; abundance: -; CDR3aa: ASSLTGTGVVEQF